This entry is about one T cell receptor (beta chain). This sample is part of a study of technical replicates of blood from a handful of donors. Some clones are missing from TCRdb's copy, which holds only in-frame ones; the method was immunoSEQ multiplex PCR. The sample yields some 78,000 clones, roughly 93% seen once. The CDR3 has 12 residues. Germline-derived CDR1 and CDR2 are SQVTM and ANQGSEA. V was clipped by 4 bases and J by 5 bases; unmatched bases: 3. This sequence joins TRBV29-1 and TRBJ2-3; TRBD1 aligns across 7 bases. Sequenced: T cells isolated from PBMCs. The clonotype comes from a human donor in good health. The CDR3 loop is CSVGTGEDTQYF. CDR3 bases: TGCAGCGTTGGAACAGGGGAAGATACGCAGTATTTT.